This paragraph covers one TCR beta chain sequence. This specimen comes from a study of blood T cell repertoires in COVID-19. Across the whole study: COVID-19 samples, acute and convalescent, were from the United States, Italy and Spain.

Authors' analysis steps: Reference gene primer amplification gave nucleated cell count estimates. Sequenced by immunoSEQ multiplex PCR; TCRdb stores in-frame clones only, minus some. The V and J calls and clone size come from that table; D and trimming were worked out from the DNA. The sample holds some 350,000 clones, around nine tenths seen once. The source material was peripheral blood. The sequence came from a human donor in a cohort sampled during active COVID-19.

The DNA for the CDR3 is TGTGCCTGGAATATCGGAGGGCGGACTGAAGCTTTCTTT. Protein product: CAWNIGGRTEAFF. The chain joins TRBV30 to TRBJ1-1; no reliable D call. Trimming took 4 bases from V and 5 from J, leaving 14 bases between them. The length of the CDR3 is 13 residues. Germline assignment: CDR1 GTSNPN and CDR2 SVGIG (reference sequence). The whole variable domain, filled in from reference TRBV30 and TRBJ1-1, reads SQTIHQWPATLVQPVGSPLSLECTVEGTSNPNLYWYRQAAGRGLQLLFYSVGIGQISSEVPQNLSASRPQDRQFILSSKKLLLSDSGFYLCAWNIGGRTEAFFGQGTRLTVV.